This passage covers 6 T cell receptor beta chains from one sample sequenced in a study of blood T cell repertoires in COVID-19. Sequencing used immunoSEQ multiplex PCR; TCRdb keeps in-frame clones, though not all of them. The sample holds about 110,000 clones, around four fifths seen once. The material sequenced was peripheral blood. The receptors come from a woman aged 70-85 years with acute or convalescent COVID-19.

CDR3 loop: CASSLVADTQYF. Written as DNA, the CDR3 is TGTGCCAGCAGCTTAGTAGCAGATACGCAGTATTTT. The gene calls are TRBV7-2 and TRBJ2-3; D remains ambiguous. In germline, CDR1 is SGHTA, CDR2 FQGNSA. The CDR3 totals 12 residues. With 1 base removed from V and 4 bases from J, the gap between germline ends came to 3 bases.

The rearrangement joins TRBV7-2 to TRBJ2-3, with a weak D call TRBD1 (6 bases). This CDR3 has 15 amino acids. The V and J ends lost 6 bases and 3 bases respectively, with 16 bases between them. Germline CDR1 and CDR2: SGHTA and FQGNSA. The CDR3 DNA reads TGTGCCAGCAGTCCGGACAGTCTTGGTACAGATACGCAGTATTTT. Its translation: CASSPDSLGTDTQYF.

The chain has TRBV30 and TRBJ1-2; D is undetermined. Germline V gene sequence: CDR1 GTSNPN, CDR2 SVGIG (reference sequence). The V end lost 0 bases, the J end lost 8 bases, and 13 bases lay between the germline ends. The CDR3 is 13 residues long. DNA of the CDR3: TGTGCCTGGAGTGTAGGGCGCGCTAGCGGCTACACCTTC. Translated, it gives CAWSVGRASGYTF. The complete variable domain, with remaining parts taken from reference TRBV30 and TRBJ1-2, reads SQTIHQWPATLVQPVGSPLSLECTVEGTSNPNLYWYRQAAGRGLQLLFYSVGIGQISSEVPQNLSASRPQDRQFILSSKKLLLSDSGFYLCAWSVGRASGYTFGSGTRLTVV.

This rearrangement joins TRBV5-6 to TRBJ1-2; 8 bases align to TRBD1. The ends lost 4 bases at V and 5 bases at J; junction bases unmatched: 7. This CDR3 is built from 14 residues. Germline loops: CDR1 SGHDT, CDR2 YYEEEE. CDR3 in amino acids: CASSLQGARYGYTF. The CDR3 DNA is TGTGCCAGCAGCCTGCAGGGGGCGAGGTATGGCTACACCTTC.

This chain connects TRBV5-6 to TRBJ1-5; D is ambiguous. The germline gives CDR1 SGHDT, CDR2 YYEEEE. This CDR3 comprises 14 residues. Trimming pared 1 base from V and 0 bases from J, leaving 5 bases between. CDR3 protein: CASSLSGSNQPQHF. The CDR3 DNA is TGTGCCAGCAGCTTGTCCGGTAGCAATCAGCCCCAGCATTTT.

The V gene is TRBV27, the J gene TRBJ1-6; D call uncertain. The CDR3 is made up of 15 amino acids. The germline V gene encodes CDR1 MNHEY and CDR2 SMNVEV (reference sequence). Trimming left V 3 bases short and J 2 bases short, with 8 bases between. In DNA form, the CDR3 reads TGTGCCAGCAGTTTTGTTAGCGCCTATAATTCACCCCTCCACTTT. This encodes CASSFVSAYNSPLHF.